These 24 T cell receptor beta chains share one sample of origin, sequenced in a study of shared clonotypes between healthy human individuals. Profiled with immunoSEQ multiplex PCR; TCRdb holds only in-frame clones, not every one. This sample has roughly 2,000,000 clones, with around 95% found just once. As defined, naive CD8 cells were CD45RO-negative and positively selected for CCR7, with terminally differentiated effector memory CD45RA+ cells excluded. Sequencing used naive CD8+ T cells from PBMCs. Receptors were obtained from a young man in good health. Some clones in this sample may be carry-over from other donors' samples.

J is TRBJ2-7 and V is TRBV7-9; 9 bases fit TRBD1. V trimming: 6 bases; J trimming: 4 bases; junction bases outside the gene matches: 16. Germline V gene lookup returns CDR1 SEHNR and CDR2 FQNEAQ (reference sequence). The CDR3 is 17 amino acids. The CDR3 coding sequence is TGTGCCAGCAGTCAAGGTGTACAGGGGGCGACTGGTTACGAGCAGTACTTC. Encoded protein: CASSQGVQGATGYEQYF.

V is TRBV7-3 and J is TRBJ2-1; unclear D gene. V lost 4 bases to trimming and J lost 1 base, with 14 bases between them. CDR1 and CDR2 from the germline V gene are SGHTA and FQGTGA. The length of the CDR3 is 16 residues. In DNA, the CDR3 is TGTGCCAGCAGCTCGCAAGGGCCAGGATCCTACAATGAGCAGTTCTTC. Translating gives CASSSQGPGSYNEQFF.

The DNA for the CDR3 is TGTGCCAGCAGCCCTGGAATGGGGCAGCCCCAGCATTTT. It yields the protein CASSPGMGQPQHF. The V call is TRBV25-1, the J call TRBJ1-5, with D unclear. The germline V gene has CDR1 MGHDK and CDR2 SYGVNS. The length of the CDR3 is 13 residues. The V and J ends lost 6 bases and 7 bases respectively, with 13 bases between them.

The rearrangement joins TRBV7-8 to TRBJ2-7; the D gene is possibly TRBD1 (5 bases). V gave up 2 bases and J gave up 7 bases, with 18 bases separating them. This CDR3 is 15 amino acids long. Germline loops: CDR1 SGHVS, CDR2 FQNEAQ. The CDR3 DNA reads TGTGCCAGCAGCTTATATCTGGTTAGCTCAGGGGAGCAGTACTTC. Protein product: CASSLYLVSSGEQYF.

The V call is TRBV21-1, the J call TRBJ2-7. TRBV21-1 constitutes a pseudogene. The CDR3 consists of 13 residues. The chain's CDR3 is CASTYFGSYEQYF. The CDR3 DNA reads TGTGCCAGCACCTATTTTGGGTCCTACGAGCAGTACTTC.

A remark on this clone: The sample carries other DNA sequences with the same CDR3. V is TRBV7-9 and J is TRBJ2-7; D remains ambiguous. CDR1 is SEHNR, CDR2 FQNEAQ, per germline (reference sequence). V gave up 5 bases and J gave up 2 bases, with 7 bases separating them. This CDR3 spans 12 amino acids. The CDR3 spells CASSPGTYEQYF. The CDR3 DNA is TGTGCCAGCAGCCCTGGCACCTACGAGCAGTACTTC.

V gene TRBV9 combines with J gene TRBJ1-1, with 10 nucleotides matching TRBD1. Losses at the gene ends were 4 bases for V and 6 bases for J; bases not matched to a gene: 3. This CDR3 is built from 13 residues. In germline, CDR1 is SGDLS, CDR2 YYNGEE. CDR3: CASSPGTGAEAFF. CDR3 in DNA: TGTGCCAGCAGCCCCGGGACAGGGGCTGAAGCTTTCTTT.

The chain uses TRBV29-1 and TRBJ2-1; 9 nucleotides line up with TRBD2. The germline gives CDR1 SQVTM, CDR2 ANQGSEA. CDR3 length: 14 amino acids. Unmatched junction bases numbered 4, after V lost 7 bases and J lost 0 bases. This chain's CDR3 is CSGRLAASYNEQFF. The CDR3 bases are TGCAGCGGAAGACTAGCGGCCTCCTACAATGAGCAGTTCTTC.

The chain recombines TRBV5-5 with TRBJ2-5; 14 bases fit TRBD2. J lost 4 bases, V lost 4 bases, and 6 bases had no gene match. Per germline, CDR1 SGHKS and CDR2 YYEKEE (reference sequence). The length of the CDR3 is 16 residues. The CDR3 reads CASSPGLAGGLETQYF. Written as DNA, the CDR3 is TGTGCCAGCAGCCCCGGACTAGCGGGAGGCCTAGAGACCCAGTACTTC.

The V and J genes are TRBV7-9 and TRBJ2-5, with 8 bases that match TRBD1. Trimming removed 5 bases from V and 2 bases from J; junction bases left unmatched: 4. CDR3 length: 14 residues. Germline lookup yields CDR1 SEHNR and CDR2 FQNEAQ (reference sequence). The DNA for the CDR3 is TGTGCCAGCAGCGCCCGGACAGGGCAAGAGACCCAGTACTTC. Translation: CASSARTGQETQYF.

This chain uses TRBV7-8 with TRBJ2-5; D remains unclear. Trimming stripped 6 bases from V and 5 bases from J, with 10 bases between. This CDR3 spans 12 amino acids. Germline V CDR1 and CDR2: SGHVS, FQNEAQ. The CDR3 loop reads CASRFAEETQYF. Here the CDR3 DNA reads TGTGCCAGCAGATTCGCGGAGGAGACCCAGTACTTC.

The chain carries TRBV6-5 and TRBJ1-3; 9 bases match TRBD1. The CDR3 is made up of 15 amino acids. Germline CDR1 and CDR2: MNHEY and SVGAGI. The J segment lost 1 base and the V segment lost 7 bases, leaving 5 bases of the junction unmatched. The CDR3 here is CASKQGAISGNTIYF. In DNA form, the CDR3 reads TGTGCCAGCAAACAGGGGGCGATTTCTGGAAACACCATATATTTT.

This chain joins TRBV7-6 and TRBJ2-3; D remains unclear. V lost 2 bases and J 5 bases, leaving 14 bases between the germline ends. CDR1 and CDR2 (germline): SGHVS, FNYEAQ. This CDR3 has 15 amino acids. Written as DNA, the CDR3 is TGTGCCAGCAGCTTACTAGTAGGAGTTGGAGATACGCAGTATTTT. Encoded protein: CASSLLVGVGDTQYF.

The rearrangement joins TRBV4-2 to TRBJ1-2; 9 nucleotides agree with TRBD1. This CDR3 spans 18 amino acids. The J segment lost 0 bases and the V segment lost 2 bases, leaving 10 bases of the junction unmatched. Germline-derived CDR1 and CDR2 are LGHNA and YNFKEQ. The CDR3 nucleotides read TGTGCCAGCAGCCAAAACCAACAGGGGGCTGTAGCTAACTATGGCTACACCTTC. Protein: CASSQNQQGAVANYGYTF.

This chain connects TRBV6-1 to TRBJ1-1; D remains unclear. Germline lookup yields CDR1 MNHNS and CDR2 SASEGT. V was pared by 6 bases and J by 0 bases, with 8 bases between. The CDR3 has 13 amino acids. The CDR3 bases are TGTGCCAGCAGAGGTAGCTTGAACACTGAAGCTTTCTTT. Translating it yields CASRGSLNTEAFF.

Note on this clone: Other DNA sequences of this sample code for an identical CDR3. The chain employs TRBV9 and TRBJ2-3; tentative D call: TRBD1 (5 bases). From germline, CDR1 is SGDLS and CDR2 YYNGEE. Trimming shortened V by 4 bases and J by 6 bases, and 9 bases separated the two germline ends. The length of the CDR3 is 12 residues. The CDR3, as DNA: TGTGCCAGCAGCCCTCGACAGGATACGCAGTATTTT. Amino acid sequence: CASSPRQDTQYF.

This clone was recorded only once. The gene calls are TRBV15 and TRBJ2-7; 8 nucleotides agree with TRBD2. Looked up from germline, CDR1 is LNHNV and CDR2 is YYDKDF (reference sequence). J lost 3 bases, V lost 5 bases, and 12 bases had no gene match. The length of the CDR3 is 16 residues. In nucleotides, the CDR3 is TGTGCCACCAGCTATAAGGCGGTAGCGGGGTTCTACGAGCAGTACTTC. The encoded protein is CATSYKAVAGFYEQYF. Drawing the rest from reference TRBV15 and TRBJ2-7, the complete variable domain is DAMVIQNPRYQVTQFGKPVTLSCSQTLNHNVMYWYQQKSSQAPKLLFHYYDKDFNNEADTPDNFQSRRPNTSFCFLDIRSPGLGDTAMYLCATSYKAVAGFYEQYFGPGTRLTVT.

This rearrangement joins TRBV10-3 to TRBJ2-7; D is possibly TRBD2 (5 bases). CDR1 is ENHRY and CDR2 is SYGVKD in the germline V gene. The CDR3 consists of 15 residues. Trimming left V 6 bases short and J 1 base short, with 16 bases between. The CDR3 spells CAIRKSAAESYEQYF. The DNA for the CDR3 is TGTGCCATCAGGAAGAGTGCAGCGGAGTCCTACGAGCAGTACTTC.

The CDR3 region has the DNA TGTGCCAGCAGCGTAGGCTCGGGCCCCGGAAATGGCTACACCTTC. Encoded protein: CASSVGSGPGNGYTF. V gene TRBV9 combines with J gene TRBJ1-2; D remains ambiguous. Germline values: CDR1 SGDLS, CDR2 YYNGEE. The ends were cut back, 0 bases at V and 6 bases at J, with 15 bases in the middle. The CDR3 runs 15 residues.

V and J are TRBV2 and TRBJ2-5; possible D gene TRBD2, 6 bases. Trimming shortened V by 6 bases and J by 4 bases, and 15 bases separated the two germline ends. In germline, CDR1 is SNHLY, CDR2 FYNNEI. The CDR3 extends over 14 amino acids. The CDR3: CASREDYVSETQYF. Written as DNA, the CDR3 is TGTGCCAGCAGGGAGGACTATGTATCAGAGACCCAGTACTTC.

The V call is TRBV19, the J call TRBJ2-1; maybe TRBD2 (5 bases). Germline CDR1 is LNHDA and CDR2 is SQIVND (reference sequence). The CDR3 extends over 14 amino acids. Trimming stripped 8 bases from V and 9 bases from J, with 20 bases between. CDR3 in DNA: TGTGCCAGTGCCTTTATGAGCGGTCCCGGTGAGCAGTTCTTC. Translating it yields CASAFMSGPGEQFF.

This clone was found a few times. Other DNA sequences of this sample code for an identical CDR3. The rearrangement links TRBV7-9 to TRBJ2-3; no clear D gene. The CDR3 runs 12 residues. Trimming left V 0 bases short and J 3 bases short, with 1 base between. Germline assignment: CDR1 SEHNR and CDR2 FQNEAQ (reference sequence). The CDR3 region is CASSLATDTQYF. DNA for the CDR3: TGTGCCAGCAGCTTAGCGACAGATACGCAGTATTTT. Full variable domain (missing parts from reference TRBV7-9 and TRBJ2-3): DTGVSQNPRHKITKRGQNVTFRCDPISEHNRLYWYRQTLGQGPEFLTYFQNEAQLEKSRLLSDRFSAERPKGSFSTLEIQRTEQGDSAMYLCASSLATDTQYFGPGTRLTVL.

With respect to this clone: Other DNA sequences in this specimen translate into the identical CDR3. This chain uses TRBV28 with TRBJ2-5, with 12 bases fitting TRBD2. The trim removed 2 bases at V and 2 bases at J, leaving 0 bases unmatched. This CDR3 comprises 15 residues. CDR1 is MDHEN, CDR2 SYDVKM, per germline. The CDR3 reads CASSLLAGGQETQYF. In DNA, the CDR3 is TGTGCCAGCAGTTTACTAGCGGGAGGGCAAGAGACCCAGTACTTC.

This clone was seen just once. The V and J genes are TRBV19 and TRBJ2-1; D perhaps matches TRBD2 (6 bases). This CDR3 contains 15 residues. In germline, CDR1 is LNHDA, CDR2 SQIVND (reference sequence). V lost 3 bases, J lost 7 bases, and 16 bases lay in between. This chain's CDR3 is CASSIYGRVQNEQFF. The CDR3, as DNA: TGTGCCAGTAGTATCTACGGGAGAGTTCAAAATGAGCAGTTCTTC.